This TCR beta chain was sequenced in a study of shared clonotypes between healthy human individuals. Germline V lookup: CDR1 SGHDN, CDR2 FVKESK. CDR3 length: 15 amino acids. Trimming left V 0 bases short and J 5 bases short, with 14 bases between. The naive CD8 population came from CD45RO-negative cells selected for CCR7, without terminally differentiated effector memory CD45RA+ cells. Note on this clone: Antigen unknown.

Clones were read by immunoSEQ multiplex PCR, and TCRdb kept only the in-frame ones, dropping some. The profile shows 2 million or so clones, around 96% of them singletons. Study outcomes and limitations: Rarefaction revealed incomplete sorted-subset sequencing despite large depth.

The sample comprised naive CD8+ T cells sorted from blood. The sequence derives from a young man in good health. This chain uses TRBV14 with TRBJ2-7; perhaps TRBD1 as D (6 bases). Written as DNA, the CDR3 is TGTGCCAGCAGCCAAGATCGTAACAGGGCGGACGAGCAGTACTTC. It is translated as CASSQDRNRADEQYF.